This entry lists 32 T cell receptor beta chains sequenced from one sample in a study of blood T cell repertoires in COVID-19. The method was immunoSEQ multiplex PCR; TCRdb's version includes in-frame clones alone and lacks a portion of them. Among 250,000 or so clones listed, 90% were seen once. What was sequenced was PBMCs or T cells enriched from blood (not recorded which). The receptors here all came from a woman younger than 45 with acute COVID-19.

This clone was seen only once. The rearrangement joins TRBV11-3 to TRBJ1-1, with D possibly TRBD1 on 6 matching bases. In germline, CDR1 is SGHNT, CDR2 YENEEA. The CDR3 totals 13 residues. V gave up 1 base and J gave up 6 bases, with 9 bases separating them. The CDR3 sequence: CASSLVQGSEAFF. Here the CDR3 DNA reads TGTGCCAGCAGCTTAGTCCAGGGGTCTGAAGCTTTCTTT.

This clone has only one observation. The CDR3 sequence is CASIKERASGDTQYF. DNA of the CDR3: TGTGCCAGCATAAAGGAGCGGGCTTCCGGAGATACGCAGTATTTT. The chain carries TRBV7-2 and TRBJ2-3, with TRBD2 as a possible D gene (6 bases). The CDR3 contains 15 residues. Germline CDR1 reads SGHTA; CDR2 reads FQGNSA. V was cut by 7 bases and J by 5 bases, with 19 bases left in between.

The rearrangement joins TRBV2 to TRBJ1-5; no reliable D call. The V end lost 2 bases, the J end lost 5 bases, and 16 bases lay between the germline ends. CDR1 and CDR2 from the germline V gene are SNHLY and FYNNEI. This CDR3 spans 16 amino acids. Here the CDR3 reads CASSEPPFAGYQPQHF. The CDR3 bases are TGTGCCAGCAGTGAACCTCCTTTCGCAGGCTATCAGCCCCAGCATTTT. The full variable domain, its missing parts supplied by reference TRBV2 and TRBJ1-5, is EPEVTQTPSHQVTQMGQEVILRCVPISNHLYFYWYRQILGQKVEFLVSFYNNEISEKSEIFDDQFSVERPDGSNFTLKIRSTKLEDSAMYFCASSEPPFAGYQPQHFGDGTRLSIL.

The chain has TRBV5-1 and TRBJ1-5, with TRBD1 matching 7 bases. Germline-derived CDR1 and CDR2 are SGHRS and YFSETQ. V dropped 0 bases and J dropped 0; count of bases not matched to a gene: 6. The CDR3 has 17 residues. CDR3 residues: CASSLGDSLSSNQPQHF. The CDR3 DNA reads TGCGCCAGCAGCTTGGGGGACAGCCTATCTAGCAATCAGCCCCAGCATTTT.

The rearrangement links TRBV24-1 to TRBJ2-1; 10 bases are a match to TRBD2. V lost 3 bases to trimming and J lost 5 bases; unmatched junction nucleotides: 3. The germline V gene encodes CDR1 KGHDR and CDR2 SFDVKD. CDR3 length equals 15 residues. CDR3 nucleotides: TGTGCCACCAGTGATACCGGGACTAGCGACAATGAGCAGTTCTTC. Amino acid sequence: CATSDTGTSDNEQFF.

The chain links TRBV7-9 to TRBJ1-5, with 7 bases lining up with TRBD1. The V gene end was trimmed by 2 bases and the J gene end by 7 bases; junction bases not matched to a gene: 11. The CDR3 has 16 residues. Germline V gene sequence: CDR1 SEHNR, CDR2 FQNEAQ (reference sequence). CDR3 nucleotide sequence: TGTGCCAGCAGCTTATGCCCGACAGGGTCGTGCCAGCCCCAGCATTTT. It codes for CASSLCPTGSCQPQHF.

This chain connects TRBV5-5 to TRBJ2-1; possibly TRBD2 for D (6 bases). The germline gives CDR1 SGHKS, CDR2 YYEKEE (reference sequence). This CDR3 is built from 15 residues. Between the trimmed V and J ends, which lost 4 bases and 0 bases, there was a span of 11 bases. The CDR3 here is CASSQGLSSYNEQFF. DNA of the CDR3: TGTGCCAGCAGCCAAGGACTAAGCTCCTACAATGAGCAGTTCTTC.

This chain joins TRBV9 and TRBJ2-1; 11 nucleotides align to TRBD2. Germline loops: CDR1 SGDLS, CDR2 YYNGEE. This CDR3 has 16 amino acids. The V gene end was trimmed by 4 bases and the J gene end by 2 bases; junction bases not matched to a gene: 5. In DNA, the CDR3 is TGTGCCAGCAGCAAAGAGGGACTAGCGGCCTACAATGAGCAGTTCTTC. The encoded protein is CASSKEGLAAYNEQFF.

V gene TRBV28 combines with J gene TRBJ2-6; a possible D gene is TRBD1 (5 bases). The CDR3 spans 14 residues. Germline V lookup: CDR1 MDHEN, CDR2 SYDVKM. The V and J ends lost 6 bases and 4 bases respectively, with 10 bases between them. CDR3 DNA: TGTGCCAGCAGCAGGGTTGGGGGGGCCAACGTCCTGACTTTC. Encoded protein: CASSRVGGANVLTF.

The V gene is TRBV28, the J gene TRBJ2-3; TRBD1 aligns across 8 bases. Trimming at V came to 5 bases and at J to 1 base, leaving 8 bases not matched to a gene. The CDR3 extends over 16 amino acids. CDR1 is MDHEN and CDR2 is SYDVKM in the germline V gene. CDR3 residues: CASSRQGGQGTDTQYF. CDR3 in DNA: TGTGCCAGCAGTAGACAAGGGGGACAGGGCACAGATACGCAGTATTTT. Full variable domain (rest looked up from reference TRBV28 and TRBJ2-3): DVKVTQSSRYLVKRTGEKVFLECVQDMDHENMFWYRQDPGLGLRLIYFSYDVKMKEKGDIPEGYSVSREKKERFSLILESASTNQTSMYLCASSRQGGQGTDTQYFGPGTRLTVL.

The chain uses TRBV7-8 and TRBJ1-2; possible D gene TRBD1, 5 bases. Germline V gives CDR1 SGHVS, CDR2 FQNEAQ. V gave up 6 bases and J gave up 3 bases, with 8 bases separating them. The CDR3 length is 12 residues. The DNA of the CDR3 is TGTGCCAGCAGTTCGACAGACTATGGCTACACCTTC. Translating gives CASSSTDYGYTF.

The chain recombines TRBV12-3 or TRBV12-4 with TRBJ1-1; TRBD1 agrees at 7 bases. Germline trimming cut 6 bases from V and 8 bases from J; bases unmatched to any gene: 9. This CDR3 spans 13 amino acids. CDR3 DNA sequence: TGTGCCAGCAGCCCCGGCCCGGACAGGGAAGCTTTCTTT. Amino acid sequence: CASSPGPDREAFF.

The J gene is TRBJ2-1, the V gene TRBV2, with unresolved D. Germline V gives CDR1 SNHLY, CDR2 FYNNEI. This CDR3 is 15 amino acids long. The V end lost 4 bases, the J end lost 0 bases, and 10 bases lay between the germline ends. The CDR3 DNA sequence: TGTGCCAGCAGTGCAGTCCCAAGCTCCTACAATGAGCAGTTCTTC. Translated, it gives CASSAVPSSYNEQFF.

This clone appeared once. The V and J genes are TRBV27 and TRBJ2-7; 9 bases align to TRBD1. The germline V gene has CDR1 MNHEY and CDR2 SMNVEV (reference sequence). V dropped 6 bases and J dropped 3; count of bases not matched to a gene: 9. The CDR3 is made up of 15 amino acids. The CDR3 spells CASRSPGQGIYEQYF. Written as DNA, the CDR3 is TGTGCCAGCAGGTCTCCGGGACAGGGTATCTACGAGCAGTACTTC.

V gene TRBV6-5 combines with J gene TRBJ2-3, with D unresolved. CDR1 and CDR2 from the germline V gene are MNHEY and SVGAGI. V was shortened by 2 bases and J by 0 bases, with 9 bases between the two germline ends. This CDR3 is 15 amino acids long. The CDR3 is CASSYGGTSTDTQYF. In DNA, the CDR3 is TGTGCCAGCAGTTACGGCGGAACTAGCACAGATACGCAGTATTTT.

This clone was detected a few times. The V gene is TRBV4-1, the J gene TRBJ2-1; D is possibly TRBD1 (5 bases). Per germline, CDR1 MGHRA and CDR2 YSYEKL. The ends were cut back, 4 bases at V and 0 bases at J, with 10 bases in the middle. The CDR3 loop spans 15 amino acids. In nucleotides, the CDR3 is TGCGCCAGCAGCCCACAGGAAATCTCCTACAATGAGCAGTTCTTC. Its protein product is CASSPQEISYNEQFF.

This sequence joins TRBV28 and TRBJ2-7; D is uncertain. Germline CDR1 is MDHEN and CDR2 is SYDVKM. The CDR3 extends over 14 amino acids. V lost 3 bases to trimming and J lost 7 bases, with 16 bases between them. The CDR3, as DNA: TGTGCCAGCAGTTTGGGCCATCCGGCCTCGGAGCAGTACTTC. Translation gives CASSLGHPASEQYF. Drawing the rest from reference TRBV28 and TRBJ2-7, the complete variable domain is DVKVTQSSRYLVKRTGEKVFLECVQDMDHENMFWYRQDPGLGLRLIYFSYDVKMKEKGDIPEGYSVSREKKERFSLILESASTNQTSMYLCASSLGHPASEQYFGPGTRLTVT.

The CDR3 bases are TGTGCCAGCGGAGGACAGGCTACCTACAATGAGCAGTTCTTC. The encoded protein is CASGGQATYNEQFF. The genes are TRBV6-6 and TRBJ2-1; 7 bases fit TRBD1. The germline V gene has CDR1 MNHNY and CDR2 SVGAGI (reference sequence). Trimming cost V 8 bases and J 2 bases; bases outside gene matches: 6. This CDR3 is built from 14 residues.

This rearrangement joins TRBV3-1 (or the pseudogene TRBV3-2) to TRBJ1-2, with D perhaps TRBD1 (6 bases). The V end was cut by 2 bases, the J end by 4 bases, with 23 bases between. This CDR3 contains 18 residues. Germline values: CDR1 LGHDT, CDR2 YNNKEL (reference sequence). The CDR3 region has the DNA TGTGCCAGCAGCCAAAAAAGAGGGAGGGGGAACCGAGCCTATGGCTACACCTTC. It translates to CASSQKRGRGNRAYGYTF.

The chain links TRBV9 to TRBJ1-4; D gene unclear. Trimming removed 0 bases from V and 4 bases from J, with 4 bases in between. The CDR3 runs 13 residues. Per germline, CDR1 SGDLS and CDR2 YYNGEE. The DNA for the CDR3 is TGTGCCAGCAGCGTAGACAGTAATGAAAAACTGTTTTTT. It encodes CASSVDSNEKLFF.

V gene TRBV27 combines with J gene TRBJ1-4; D gene uncertain. Germline loops: CDR1 MNHEY, CDR2 SMNVEV (reference sequence). Trimming removed 6 bases from V and 6 bases from J, with 17 bases in between. The CDR3 contains 15 residues. The CDR3 DNA is TGTGCCAGCAGAGCCATGGGAGGGTCGGATGAAAAACTGTTTTTT. This encodes CASRAMGGSDEKLFF.

The V gene is TRBV5-1, the J gene TRBJ2-2; no firm D call. V lost 1 base to trimming and J lost 1 base, with 14 bases between them. This CDR3 spans 17 amino acids. CDR1 is SGHRS and CDR2 is YFSETQ in the germline V gene. In nucleotides, the CDR3 is TGCGCCAGCAGCTTGAACAGAGCCCAGGAGAACACCGGGGAGCTGTTTTTT. Protein sequence: CASSLNRAQENTGELFF.

This chain connects TRBV28 to TRBJ1-1; the match to TRBD1 covers 9 bases. The CDR3 is 15 amino acids. V lost 3 bases to trimming and J lost 5 bases; unmatched junction nucleotides: 7. CDR1 MDHEN and CDR2 SYDVKM come from the germline V gene. The CDR3, as DNA: TGTGCCAGCAGTTTGCCGGACAGGGGAATGACTGAAGCTTTCTTT. Translation: CASSLPDRGMTEAFF.

The chain carries TRBV21-1 and TRBJ2-2; the tabulated D call, TRBD1, remains unverified against the DNA. TRBV21-1 is listed as a pseudogene. The CDR3 runs 17 residues. The CDR3, as DNA: TGTGCCAGCAGCAACTCCCAGGGACAGGGTATCACCGGGGAGCTGTTTTTT. This translates into CASSNSQGQGITGELFF.

This clone was recorded only once. This chain connects TRBV6-5 to TRBJ2-1; maybe TRBD1 (6 bases). Trimming pared 7 bases from V and 2 bases from J, leaving 15 bases between. The CDR3 is made up of 15 amino acids. The germline gives CDR1 MNHEY, CDR2 SVGAGI. CDR3 residues: CASTPDSLTYNEQFF. The DNA of the CDR3 is TGTGCCAGCACTCCGGACAGCCTCACCTACAATGAGCAGTTCTTC.

V gene TRBV10-3 combines with J gene TRBJ2-1, with a weak D call TRBD1 (5 bases). V shed 4 bases and J shed 4 bases, with 8 bases lying between them. Germline lookup yields CDR1 ENHRY and CDR2 SYGVKD. The CDR3 extends over 13 amino acids. In DNA form, the CDR3 reads TGTGCCATCAGTGTACAGGAATACAATGAGCAGTTCTTC. It translates to CAISVQEYNEQFF.

The chain employs TRBV7-2 and TRBJ1-2; D unresolved. This CDR3 has 15 residues. Trimming cost V 1 base and J 2 bases, with 11 bases left between them. Looked up from germline, CDR1 is SGHTA and CDR2 is FQGNSA. The CDR3 reads CASSLGVLQNYGYTF. The CDR3 nucleotides are TGTGCCAGCAGCTTAGGCGTCCTTCAAAACTATGGCTACACCTTC.

V and J are TRBV27 and TRBJ2-7, with a tentative D call TRBD1 (6 bases). This CDR3 contains 16 residues. V lost 5 bases and J lost 0, with 17 bases in between. Germline V gene lookup returns CDR1 MNHEY and CDR2 SMNVEV (reference sequence). The CDR3 here is CASSTSNRVSSYEQYF. The CDR3 coding sequence is TGTGCCAGCAGTACCTCAAACAGGGTGAGCTCCTACGAGCAGTACTTC.

J is TRBJ2-5 and V is TRBV20-1; D is possibly TRBD2 (6 bases). This CDR3 is 13 amino acids long. From germline, CDR1 is DFQATT and CDR2 SNEGSKA (reference sequence). Between the trimmed V and J ends, which lost 6 bases and 5 bases, there was a span of 16 bases. CDR3 nucleotide sequence: TGCAGTGCCAGTGGGAGGAACTGGGAGACCCAGTACTTC. It specifies CSASGRNWETQYF.

The V call is TRBV11-2, the J call TRBJ2-7; D uncertain. The germline CDR1 and CDR2 sequences are SGHAT and FQNNGV. Trimming removed 1 base from V and 2 bases from J, with 12 bases in between. This CDR3 spans 15 amino acids. The CDR3 region has the DNA TGTGCCAGCAGCTTAGGAAACCTCTATACCTACGAGCAGTACTTC. The encoded protein is CASSLGNLYTYEQYF.

The chain recombines TRBV7-2 with TRBJ1-3; tentatively, D is TRBD1 (5 bases). Trimming took 3 bases from V and 0 from J, leaving 9 bases between them. This CDR3 has 15 residues. Per germline, CDR1 SGHTA and CDR2 FQGNSA. The chain's CDR3 is CASSFAGYSGNTIYF. CDR3 sequence (DNA): TGTGCCAGCAGCTTCGCAGGGTACTCTGGAAACACCATATATTTT. The variable domain in full, completed from reference TRBV7-2 and TRBJ1-3, reads GAGVSQSPSNKVTEKGKDVELRCDPISGHTALYWYRQSLGQGLEFLIYFQGNSAPDKSGLPSDRFSAERTGGSVSTLTIQRTQQEDSAVYLCASSFAGYSGNTIYFGEGSWLTVV.

A single count supports this clone. V usage is TRBV9 and J usage is TRBJ1-6; D gene unclear. Per the germline V gene, CDR1 is SGDLS and CDR2 is YYNGEE. CDR3 length equals 14 residues. The V gene lost 5 bases and the J gene lost 9 bases, with 15 bases spanning the gap. The CDR3 here is CASSRGDPSSPLHF. DNA for the CDR3: TGTGCCAGCAGTAGAGGTGACCCGTCTTCACCCCTCCACTTT.